This T cell receptor beta chain was captured by sequencing in a study of CD8+ T cells in alopecia areata. Germline CDR1 SQVTM, CDR2 ANQGSEA. The CDR3 sequence is 12 residues long. This clone was seen once. Its antigen is not identified. Study-wide results and limits: In scalp and blood during tofacitinib, many expanded lesional clones persisted. Across lesional scalp, and particularly alopecia totalis/universalis, clonality surpassed that of normal scalp.

Sample treatment: oral pan-JAK inhibitor, 5-10 mg twice daily. Researchers took lesional scalp punch biopsies and peripheral blood from people who were alopecia areata patients. Extracted RNA was reverse transcribed, and the resulting cDNA served as sequencing template. The repertoire was sequenced with immunoSEQ multiplex PCR; TCRdb's copy has only in-frame clones and lacks some. The sample lists about 140,000 clones; 86% were seen once. This material consisted of CD8+ T cells sorted from blood, taken at week 4, from a patient treated with tofacitinib. This clonotype originated in a human donor with alopecia areata. The chain carries TRBV29-1 and TRBJ1-4; 7 bases align to TRBD1. CDR3 sequence reads: CSMTGTNEKLFF. CDR3 nucleotide sequence: TGCAGTATGACAGGGACCAATGAAAAACTGTTTTTT.